Shown below are 23 T cell receptor beta chains from a single sample sequenced in a study of cytomegalovirus exposure and HLA in healthy donors. Primers: 60 Vbeta forward and 13 Jbeta reverse. TCRdb's copy holds only in-frame clones and misses some; the assay was immunoSEQ multiplex PCR. The sample holds roughly 170,000 clones, more than 65% seen once. Material for sequencing was PBMCs. Receptors were obtained from a woman in her 30s in good health and CMV-seronegative.

The chain combines TRBV2 with TRBJ2-5, with D unclear. This CDR3 contains 13 residues. The V end was cut by 6 bases, the J end by 1 base, with 9 bases between. The germline gives CDR1 SNHLY, CDR2 FYNNEI. The CDR3 DNA reads as TGTGCCAGCAGAATCGACACCCAAGAGACCCAGTACTTC. Translation gives CASRIDTQETQYF.

The gene calls are TRBV4-1 and TRBJ2-3, with no clear D. Looked up from germline, CDR1 is MGHRA and CDR2 is YSYEKL. This CDR3 is built from 16 residues. V lost 1 base and J lost 2, with 13 bases in between. This chain's CDR3 is CASSQVGMTYTDTQYF. CDR3 DNA: TGCGCCAGCAGCCAAGTAGGCATGACTTACACAGATACGCAGTATTTT.

The chain uses TRBV28 and TRBJ1-4; 7 positions agree with TRBD1. Per germline, CDR1 MDHEN and CDR2 SYDVKM. The J segment lost 0 bases and the V segment lost 1 base, leaving 8 bases of the junction unmatched. The CDR3 extends over 18 amino acids. The CDR3 is CASSLYHGTVATNEKLFF. Here the CDR3 DNA reads TGTGCCAGCAGTTTATACCACGGGACAGTTGCAACTAATGAAAAACTGTTTTTT.

The chain links TRBV6-5 to TRBJ1-2; maybe TRBD1 (6 bases). The V gene lost 4 bases and the J gene lost 8 bases, with 20 bases spanning the gap. In germline, CDR1 is MNHEY, CDR2 SVGAGI. The CDR3 extends over 15 amino acids. The CDR3 nucleotides read TGTGCCAGCAGTTTCTTACAGGGTACTGTGGGAGGCTACACCTTC. It codes for CASSFLQGTVGGYTF.

V usage is TRBV10-2 and J usage is TRBJ2-2, with D possibly matching TRBD1 (6 bases). This CDR3 is 14 amino acids long. CDR1 WSHSY and CDR2 SAAADI come from the germline V gene. V dropped 6 bases and J dropped 0 bases, with 8 bases sitting between them. The CDR3 spells CASRRQANTGELFF. CDR3 sequence (DNA): TGCGCCAGCAGACGACAGGCGAACACCGGGGAGCTGTTTTTT.

The gene calls are TRBV2 and TRBJ1-1; D unresolved. This CDR3 is 15 amino acids long. Germline V gives CDR1 SNHLY, CDR2 FYNNEI. V gave up 7 bases and J gave up 1 base, with 16 bases separating them. The CDR3 sequence is CASNLMGQANTEAFF. CDR3 DNA sequence: TGTGCCAGCAACCTAATGGGTCAGGCGAACACTGAAGCTTTCTTT.

J is TRBJ2-7 and V is TRBV5-6; no clear D. This CDR3 is 13 amino acids long. From germline, CDR1 is SGHDT and CDR2 YYEEEE. V lost 1 base, J lost 6 bases, and 11 bases lay in between. CDR3 sequence reads: CASSLKVPGEQYF. The CDR3 bases are TGTGCCAGCAGCTTGAAAGTCCCAGGCGAGCAGTACTTC.

This chain uses TRBV28 with TRBJ2-3, with 7 bases aligning to TRBD2. The CDR3 length is 17 residues. The germline V gene has CDR1 MDHEN and CDR2 SYDVKM. V shed 4 bases and J 6 bases; nucleotides not matched to a gene: 16. The CDR3 reads CASSSPLAVPGLDTQYF. The DNA of the CDR3 is TGTGCCAGCAGTTCGCCTCTAGCGGTTCCAGGGCTCGATACGCAGTATTTT.

The chain couples TRBV7-8 to TRBJ2-7, with D unclear. The CDR3 covers 14 residues. Germline CDR1 and CDR2: SGHVS and FQNEAQ. V shed 1 base and J shed 5 bases, with 12 bases lying between them. As DNA, the CDR3 is TGTGCCAGCAGCTTAGGGGCGCTCATCCACGAGCAGTACTTC. Its protein product is CASSLGALIHEQYF.

DNA of the CDR3: TGTGCCAGCAGTTTATTGGGGACTAGCGGGAGTTTTGGCTACGAGCAGTACTTC. Protein product: CASSLLGTSGSFGYEQYF. V usage is TRBV27 and J usage is TRBJ2-7; 14 nucleotides match TRBD2. In germline, CDR1 is MNHEY, CDR2 SMNVEV (reference sequence). After removal of 1 base from V and 3 bases from J, the junction contained 8 bases not matched to a gene. The CDR3 loop spans 18 amino acids.

J is TRBJ2-7 and V is TRBV9; TRBD1 might be the D (5 bases). Germline CDR1 SGDLS, CDR2 YYNGEE. Trimming left V 3 bases short and J 4 bases short, with 8 bases between. This CDR3 is built from 12 residues. CDR3 coding DNA: TGTGCCAGCAGCGCGACAGATTACGAGCAGTACTTC. This sequence encodes CASSATDYEQYF.

The chain employs TRBV7-9 and TRBJ2-1, with TRBD2 identical over 12 bases. This CDR3 has 13 residues. Germline CDR1 and CDR2: SEHNR and FQNEAQ (reference sequence). Trimming cost V 7 bases and J 10 bases; bases outside gene matches: 5. The DNA of the CDR3 is TGTGCCAGCACCCCGACTAGCGGGAGAGAGCAGTTCTTC. This encodes CASTPTSGREQFF.

This clone was counted only a few times. The chain recombines TRBV5-1 with TRBJ2-1; a possible D gene is TRBD2 (6 bases). The germline gives CDR1 SGHRS, CDR2 YFSETQ. Trimming left V 4 bases short and J 8 bases short, with 13 bases between. The length of the CDR3 is 13 residues. The DNA for the CDR3 is TGCGCCAGCAGCGCGGGAACTGGCCATGAGCAGTTCTTC. Its translation: CASSAGTGHEQFF. Together with reference TRBV5-1 and TRBJ2-1, the CDR3 gives the full variable domain: KAGVTQTPRYLIKTRGQQVTLSCSPISGHRSVSWYQQTPGQGLQFLFEYFSETQRNKGNFPGRFSGRQFSNSRSEMNVSTLELGDSALYLCASSAGTGHEQFFGPGTRLTVL.

CDR3 protein: CASSEESGGTEAFF. CDR3 sequence (DNA): TGTGCCAGCAGTGAAGAATCTGGGGGGACTGAAGCTTTCTTT. V is TRBV2 and J is TRBJ1-1, with D possibly matching TRBD1 (5 bases). Germline CDR1 is SNHLY and CDR2 is FYNNEI. The CDR3 has 14 residues. Trimming pared 1 base from V and 5 bases from J, leaving 11 bases between.

V is TRBV19 and J is TRBJ2-1; 8 nucleotides agree with TRBD2. Per germline, CDR1 LNHDA and CDR2 SQIVND (reference sequence). The V segment lost 4 bases and the J segment 4 bases; nucleotides outside the gene matches: 9. The CDR3 is made up of 16 amino acids. CDR3 sequence: CASSNYSGGSYNEQFF. CDR3 DNA: TGTGCCAGTAGTAATTACTCGGGAGGGTCATACAATGAGCAGTTCTTC.

The rearrangement joins TRBV7-2 to TRBJ1-6; D remains ambiguous. The V end lost 5 bases, the J end lost 6 bases, and 11 bases lay between the germline ends. Germline V gene sequence: CDR1 SGHTA, CDR2 FQGNSA. The CDR3 runs to 14 residues. The CDR3 DNA sequence: TGTGCCAGCAGCCGACAAGGTCGTAATTCACCCCTCCACTTT. Protein: CASSRQGRNSPLHF. Drawing the rest from reference TRBV7-2 and TRBJ1-6, the complete variable domain is GAGVSQSPSNKVTEKGKDVELRCDPISGHTALYWYRQSLGQGLEFLIYFQGNSAPDKSGLPSDRFSAERTGGSVSTLTIQRTQQEDSAVYLCASSRQGRNSPLHFGNGTRLTVT.

This clone has more than one count but fewer than ten. This chain connects TRBV9 to TRBJ2-7; TRBD1 matches at 8 bases. The CDR3 is 18 amino acids. The germline V gene has CDR1 SGDLS and CDR2 YYNGEE. V gave up 3 bases and J gave up 7 bases; unmatched junction bases: 21. As DNA, the CDR3 is TGTGCCAGCAGCGCAGAGTTTCAAGGCGGGACAGGAACTAGGGAGCAGTACTTC. Its translation: CASSAEFQGGTGTREQYF.

The chain employs TRBV29-1 and TRBJ1-1; 8 bases fit TRBD1. The ends lost 6 bases at V and 3 bases at J; junction bases unmatched: 9. Germline V gene sequence: CDR1 SQVTM, CDR2 ANQGSEA. The CDR3 has 14 amino acids. CDR3 sequence: CSVERDRWDTEAFF. DNA for the CDR3: TGCAGCGTCGAAAGGGACAGGTGGGACACTGAAGCTTTCTTT. The full variable domain, rest sourced from reference TRBV29-1 and TRBJ1-1, is SAVISQKPSRDICQRGTSLTIQCQVDSQVTMMFWYRQQPGQSLTLIATANQGSEATYESGFVIDKFPISRPNLTFSTLTVSNMSPEDSSIYLCSVERDRWDTEAFFGQGTRLTVV.

This clone has just a few counts. The J gene is TRBJ2-1, the V gene TRBV7-3; 7 bases align to TRBD2. The CDR3 consists of 12 residues. The germline V gene encodes CDR1 SGHTA and CDR2 FQGTGA. V dropped 5 bases and J dropped 10; count of bases not matched to a gene: 5. The CDR3 nucleotides are TGTGCCAGCAGCGCCCCTAGCGGAGAGCAGTTCTTC. Amino acid sequence: CASSAPSGEQFF.

This sequence joins TRBV4-2 and TRBJ2-7, with 15 bases identical to TRBD2. Germline V gene lookup returns CDR1 LGHNA and CDR2 YNFKEQ. The CDR3 has 17 residues. With 6 bases clipped from V and 3 bases from J, the junction kept 9 bases outside the gene matches. CDR3 nucleotide sequence: TGTGCCAGCAGACCGGGACTAGCGGGAGGTTCGCACTACGAGCAGTACTTC. The encoded protein is CASRPGLAGGSHYEQYF.

The chain is built from TRBV2 and TRBJ1-3, with D possibly matching TRBD1 (5 bases). CDR1 is SNHLY, CDR2 FYNNEI, per germline. CDR3 length: 12 residues. V was pared by 9 bases and J by 5 bases, with 11 bases between. CDR3 residues: CASAGIRNTIYF. CDR3 nucleotides: TGTGCCAGTGCAGGGATTAGAAACACCATATATTTT.

The chain joins TRBV9 to TRBJ1-4, with D possibly TRBD1 on 6 matching bases. Per the germline V gene, CDR1 is SGDLS and CDR2 is YYNGEE. Trimming took off 2 bases at V and 5 bases at J, with 7 bases between the two ends. CDR3 size: 13 residues. This chain's CDR3 is CASSVQGNEKLFF. CDR3 nucleotides: TGTGCCAGCAGCGTCCAGGGGAATGAAAAACTGTTTTTT.

The gene calls are TRBV5-1 and TRBJ1-2; D remains ambiguous. Trimming pared 0 bases from V and 6 bases from J, leaving 9 bases between. The germline CDR1 and CDR2 sequences are SGHRS and YFSETQ. The CDR3 extends over 13 amino acids. The DNA of the CDR3 is TGCGCCAGCAGCTTGGGGGTAACAGATGGCTACACCTTC. Amino acids: CASSLGVTDGYTF. Supplemented by reference TRBV5-1 and TRBJ1-2, the full variable domain reads KAGVTQTPRYLIKTRGQQVTLSCSPISGHRSVSWYQQTPGQGLQFLFEYFSETQRNKGNFPGRFSGRQFSNSRSEMNVSTLELGDSALYLCASSLGVTDGYTFGSGTRLTVV.